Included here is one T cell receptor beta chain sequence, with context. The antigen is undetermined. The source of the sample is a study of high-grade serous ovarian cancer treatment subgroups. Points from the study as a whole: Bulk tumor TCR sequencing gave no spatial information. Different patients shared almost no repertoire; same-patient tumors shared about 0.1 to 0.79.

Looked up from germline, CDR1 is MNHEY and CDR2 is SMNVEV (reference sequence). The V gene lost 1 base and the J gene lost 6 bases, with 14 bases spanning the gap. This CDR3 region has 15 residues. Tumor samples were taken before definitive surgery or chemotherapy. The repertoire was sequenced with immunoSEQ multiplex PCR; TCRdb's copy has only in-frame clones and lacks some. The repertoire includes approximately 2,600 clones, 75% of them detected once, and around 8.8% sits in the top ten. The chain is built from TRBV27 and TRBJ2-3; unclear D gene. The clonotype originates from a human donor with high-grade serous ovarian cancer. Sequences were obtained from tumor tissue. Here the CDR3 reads CASSLYGSSRDTQYF. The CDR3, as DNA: TGTGCCAGCAGTTTATATGGCAGCTCGAGGGATACGCAGTATTTT.